This T cell receptor (beta chain) is drawn from a study of TIL therapy for anti-PD-1-resistant metastatic lung cancer. Study in general: Most patients had lung adenocarcinoma; a few tumors were EGFR-mutant, two ALK-rearranged; half smoked currently or formerly.

The sample's time point: pre-treatment sample, taken before nivolumab and TIL therapy. Study-level points and caveats: The cohort had more treatment-naive, never-smoker and oncogene-addicted patients than typical. TIL clonotype persistence in blood showed no apparent association with response.

This was the immunoSEQ v3 assay. Only in-frame clones appear in the TCRdb table, and some are missing; sequencing was by immunoSEQ multiplex PCR. Here the sample spans some 43,000 clones, 70% to 80% being singletons. This clone occurred a few times. Its antigen is still unknown. The receptor comes from a man between 65 and 85 years old with non-small cell lung cancer. Material: blood, obtained at baseline.

CDR3 coding DNA: TGTGCCAGCAGTTACGACACCTACAATGAGCAGTTCTTC. It codes for CASSYDTYNEQFF. V usage is TRBV6-6 and J usage is TRBJ2-1, with no clear D. Germline CDR1 reads MNHNY; CDR2 reads SVGAGI (reference sequence). V was clipped by 2 bases and J by 2 bases, with 4 bases between them. The CDR3 has 13 residues.